The text below deals with one TCR beta chain. Its specificity is not known. Combining a sample-barcoded 5' primer with a J-beta primer mix, a second PCR ran for roughly 6 to 12 cycles. MiXCR was run by TCRdb on the 5' RACE reads, yielding one entry per CDR3 protein. The sample carries some 640,000 distinct CDR3 sequences, approximately 50% recorded once. Germline values: CDR1 MNHNY, CDR2 SVGAGI (reference sequence). The CDR3 runs 14 residues. With 5 bases clipped from V and 7 bases from J, the junction kept 5 bases outside the gene matches. This sample is drawn from a study of blood T cells in healthy people across ages. Study-level points and caveats: The fall in TCR beta diversity per million T cells was roughly linear with age.

The sample taken for sequencing was blood. This rearrangement joins TRBV6-6 to TRBJ2-7; 13 nucleotides line up with TRBD2. The TCR was taken from a woman in her sixties or seventies in good health. CDR3 protein: CASSTSGGASEQYF. The CDR3 nucleotides are TGTGCCAGCAGTACTAGCGGGGGGGCGAGTGAGCAGTACTTC.